These T cell receptor beta chains were read from a single sample in a study of type 1 regulatory T cells. One entry per CDR3 protein results from TCRdb running MiXCR on the reads. The table lists tens of thousands of distinct CDR3 sequences, roughly half of them singletons. These receptors' antigens are unknown. Sequencing was carried out using cultured non-Tr1 T cells, either the whole culture or a sorted T cell fraction (not recorded which). The receptor set was obtained from a human donor in good health. Both conserved end residues are part of each CDR3. D genes are given only for firm matches. Rows may omit the clone size; those that give it use once, few, many or a size class.

clone size	V gene	D gene	CDR3 length	J gene	CDR3 DNA	CDR3 protein
-	TRBV20-1	-	17	TRBJ2-1	TGCAGCGCCACGACTCAGTTTGGTGGGGGGGCCTCCAATGAGCAGTTCTTC	CSATTQFGGGASNEQFF
-	TRBV6-1	TRBD2	16	TRBJ2-3	TGTGCCAGCAGTGAACTGACTAGCAAGTCCACAGATACGCAGTATTTT	CASSELTSKSTDTQYF
many	TRBV5-1	-	16	TRBJ2-6	TGCGCCAGCAGCTTGGGTGCTAGCTCTGGGGCCAACGTCCTGACTTTC	CASSLGASSGANVLTF
-	TRBV5-1	TRBD1	15	TRBJ1-5	TGCGCCAGCAGCCCTGGACAGGTAGACAATCAGCCCCAGCATTTT	CASSPGQVDNQPQHF
-	TRBV20-1	TRBD2	15	TRBJ2-7	TGCAGTGCTAGAGTCCTAGCGGGGGGGCGGGGAGAGCAGTACTTC	CSARVLAGGRGEQYF
-	TRBV20-1	-	15	TRBJ2-1	TGCAGTGTTCCCTTCGGGGGTAGCTCCTACAATGAGCAGTTCTTC	CSVPFGGSSYNEQFF
-	TRBV3-1	-	14	TRBJ2-2	TGTGCCAGCAGGCAGGGGGGTAGCACCGGGGAGCTGTTTTTT	CASRQGGSTGELFF
once	TRBV15	-	12	TRBJ1-2	TGTGCCACCAGCAGAGACCCCTATGGCTACACCTTC	CATSRDPYGYTF
-	TRBV20-1	-	15	TRBJ1-5	TGCAGTGCCACGAGGGGGGCTTCAGGTGATCAGCCCCAGCATTTT	CSATRGASGDQPQHF
few	TRBV20-1	-	14	TRBJ1-5	TGCAGTGCTAGAGATCCCGGGAGCAATCAGCCCCAGCATTTT	CSARDPGSNQPQHF
-	TRBV18	TRBD1	15	TRBJ1-6	TGTGCCTGCTCACCCATTCCCGGGACAGGGGGTACAGTCCACTTT	CACSPIPGTGGTVHF
few	TRBV7-3	TRBD1	15	TRBJ1-1	TGTGCCAGCAGCTCATCCCCGGGACAGGGAACTGAAGCTTTCTTT	CASSSSPGQGTEAFF
-	TRBV7-9	TRBD2	16	TRBJ2-1	TGTGCCAGCAGCCCCCGGGTAGCGGGGGGGTCATATGAGCAGTTCTTC	CASSPRVAGGSYEQFF
-	TRBV7-9	-	14	TRBJ2-6	TGTGCCAGCAGCTCCTCCTCTGGGGCCAACGTCCTGACTTTC	CASSSSSGANVLTF
-	TRBV5-1	TRBD1	15	TRBJ1-6	TGCGCCAGCAGCCCCACGACAGGGAGTAATTCACCCCTCCACTTT	CASSPTTGSNSPLHF
few	TRBV7-8	TRBD2	16	TRBJ2-2	TGTGCCAGCAGCTTAGAAGGCGGGGGAAGGGCCGGGGAGCTGTTTTTT	CASSLEGGGRAGELFF
-	TRBV7-2	-	16	TRBJ1-2	TGTGCCAGCAGCTTTAGGGGGGGGGTTAAGGATTATGGCTACACCTTC	CASSFRGGVKDYGYTF
-	TRBV12-3/TRBV12-4	-	14	TRBJ2-2	TGTGCCAGCAGGGAACAGGGGAACACCGGGGAGCTGTTTTTT	CASREQGNTGELFF
few	TRBV10-3	TRBD1	16	TRBJ2-6	TGTGCCATCAGGGGACAGGCGTCTTCTGGGGCCAACGTCCTGACTTTC	CAIRGQASSGANVLTF
-	TRBV19	-	13	TRBJ1-1	TGTGCCAGTAGTATAGACAGGTTCACTGAAGCTTTCTTT	CASSIDRFTEAFF
-	TRBV20-1	-	13	TRBJ1-1	TGCAGTGCTAGAGATTTTCAGGGCTGGGAGGCTTTCTTT	CSARDFQGWEAFF
-	TRBV19	-	13	TRBJ1-6	TGTGCCAGTAGTATCTCCTCAGATTCACCCCTCCACTTT	CASSISSDSPLHF